Detailed here is one T cell receptor (beta chain). This clonotype was detected only a few times. What this receptor recognizes is not known. No base-level quality is on record; no much larger clone is a single base apart. The time point label for this specimen denotes: patch test 3, about 24 weeks after DPC sensitization. This specimen's treatment or condition label, per the study, means: therapeutic diphenylcyclopropenone sensitization with weekly scalp DPC. Blood at each patch-test visit was drawn before the patch test was applied. Patients were eligible if aged 18 to 70, diagnosed with alopecia and judged suitable for DPC therapy, and pregnant patients were excluded. Total RNA was extracted from unfractionated whole blood collected in Tempus Blood RNA tubes. Library construction relied on RACE. Sequencing took place on a NextSeq 500. Library preparation attached unique molecular identifiers to individual cDNA molecules for quantitative, reproducible TCR counting. Each blood RNA sample was used to sequence both TCR alpha and TCR beta chains. As for the original processing: Samples had a median of roughly 87,000 TCRs, with a range from roughly 23,224 to 750,000. The Decombinator software suite was used to annotate the V, J and CDR3 of the TCR reads. For PS versus PT1 abundance plots, all samples were subsampled to the same number of TCRs (28,000). Expanded TCRs were defined as absent before sensitization and observed at least eight times at the 2-week time point. TCRdb ran its own pipeline on the public reads, namely fastp trimming at Q25 and MiXCR clone calling, and kept in-frame beta chains. Rows are combined by CDR3 protein, so each entry shows the most common genes and DNA. The V and J calls shown here were made by TCRdb, not taken from the authors' results. In all, the sample holds just under 65,000 distinct CDR3 sequences, and approximately 11% of those were seen once. Of the sample, roughly 2.3% falls within the top ten clones.

This specimen belongs to a study of human T cells and chemical hapten exposure (dated by TCRdb to about 2021). Describing the broader study: For sensitization, 2% DPC in acetone was applied to a roughly 2 cm by roughly 2 cm area of upper inner arm skin. Throughout the study period of roughly 24 weeks, patients also received therapeutic DPC doses to the scalp every week. Patch testing on the upper back used Finn chambers containing 0.01% DPC, with scoring done after 6 days according to International Contact Dermatitis Research Group standards. Most of the patients in the cohort were female, and the cohort covered alopecia areata with under or over 50% scalp involvement, alopecia totalis and alopecia universalis. Libraries were pooled for sequencing, and per-sample TCR yields varied mainly because of small differences in library volumes within the pool. The study tracked peripheral blood TCR repertoire changes in vivo during primary and secondary sensitization to the hapten diphenylcyclopropenone (DPC) in alopecia patients. Blood samples were taken from patients before sensitization (week 0) and then at 2, 6 and about 24 weeks after DPC sensitization. Roughly 30 alopecia patients provided blood for TCR sequencing at one to four time points (pre-sensitization, 2, 6 and 24 weeks).

Broader findings and caveats from the paper: Patch test score was positively correlated with the number of PT1 expanded TCRs, with significance at thresholds 8, 16 and 32 but not at 4. Alopecia, a presumed autoimmune disease, was present in all patients, so the immune response of the patients might differ from that of healthy individuals. Significantly more large CDR3 similarity clusters were formed by expanded TCRs than by pre-sensitization or healthy control sets, consistent with antigen-driven responses. After repeated subsampling, the strength of the expansion versus patch-test correlation and the threshold at which it became significant changed. DPC sensitization did not change how many TCRs were above 1 in 1000 frequency, and no evidence was found of alterations in global repertoire structure.

Trimming leaves V shorter by 0 bases and J shorter by 3 bases, with the junction holding 9 bases beyond the gene matches. CDR1 and CDR2 were assigned from the germline V gene (reference sequence) as SGHKS and YYEKEE. The CDR3, cysteine through phenylalanine, is 18 amino acids long. Left in the record is the CDR3 DNA by itself, 54 bases read in frame from the first base. This sequence was found in a woman in her twenties or thirties with alopecia areata. Some clones in this sample may be carry-over from other donors' samples. The V gene is TRBV5-5 and the J gene is TRBJ1-5; TRBD1 matches 10 bases in the middle. The sequenced sample was whole blood, obtained in connection with sensitization to the hapten diphenylcyclopropenone (DPC). The nucleotide sequence is given as TGTGCCAGCAGCTTGGAGGTTTTGACAGGGGGCGACAATCAGCCCCAGCATTTT. This translates into CASSLEVLTGGDNQPQHF.